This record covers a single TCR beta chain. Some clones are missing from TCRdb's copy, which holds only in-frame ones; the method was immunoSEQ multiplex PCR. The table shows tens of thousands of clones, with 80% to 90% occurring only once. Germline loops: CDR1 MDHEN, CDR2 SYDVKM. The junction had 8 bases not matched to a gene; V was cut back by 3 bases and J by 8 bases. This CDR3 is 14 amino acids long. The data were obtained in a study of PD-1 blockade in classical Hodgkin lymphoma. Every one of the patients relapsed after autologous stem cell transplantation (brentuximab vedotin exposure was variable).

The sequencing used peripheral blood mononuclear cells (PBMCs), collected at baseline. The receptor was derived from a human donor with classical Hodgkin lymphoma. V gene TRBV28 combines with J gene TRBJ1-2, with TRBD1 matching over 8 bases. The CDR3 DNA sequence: TGTGCCAGCAGTTTTACGACAGGGGTGTTGGGCTACACCTTC. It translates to CASSFTTGVLGYTF.